These T cell receptor beta chains were read from a single sample in a study of T cell clones after liver transplantation. The assay was immunoSEQ multiplex PCR, and TCRdb's table has in-frame clones only and misses some. The table lists 85,000 to 110,000 clones, about 86% of them singletons, with approximately 2.9% in the top ten. Specimen: CD4+ T cells from blood, collected around 44 months after liver transplant. The receptors derive from a human patient who received a liver transplant. Some T cells may arise from the graft donor. Both conserved end residues are part of each CDR3. Each record gives: J gene, clone size, D gene, V gene, CDR3 DNA, CDR3 protein. D genes are given only for firm matches. The size of a clone is reported for some rows only, either as once, few or many, or as a class for expanded clones.

>TRBJ2-7|-|-|TRBV6-5
TGTGCCAGCAGTTACCGGGGGGTTGGACAGTCGGCTGAGCAGTACTTC
CASSYRGVGQSAEQYF
>TRBJ2-7|-|-|TRBV29-1
TGCAGCGTTGGTGGCAAACTTAGGGTCGAGCAGTACTTC
CSVGGKLRVEQYF
>TRBJ1-5|-|-|TRBV7-6
TGTGCCAGCAGCTTTACAGCGAATCAGCCCCAGCATTTT
CASSFTANQPQHF
>TRBJ1-4|-|-|TRBV6-5
TGTGCCAGCAGTTTATCCAGGGCGGCGGAAAAACTGTTTTTT
CASSLSRAAEKLFF
>TRBJ1-3|-|-|TRBV7-2
TGTGCCAGCAGCTCGCAAGGGATGGGGTCTGGAAACACCATATATTTT
CASSSQGMGSGNTIYF
>TRBJ1-2|-|-|TRBV13
TGTGCCAGCAGCTCCATCGGCCTGGGGTTAAACTATGGCTACACCTTC
CASSSIGLGLNYGYTF
>TRBJ1-5|-|-|TRBV15
TGTGCCACCAGCAGAGATCCCCGGGACACTAGCAATCAGCCCCAGCATTTT
CATSRDPRDTSNQPQHF
>TRBJ2-1|-|-|TRBV6-5
TGTGCCAGCAGTTTGGCCGGGACCAGCTACAATGAGCAGTTCTTC
CASSLAGTSYNEQFF
>TRBJ2-1|few|-|TRBV20-1
TGCAGTGCTAAGGAGAAAACAAGCAGGATCTTC
CSAKEKTSRIF
>TRBJ1-2|-|-|TRBV6-1
TGTGCCAGCAGGGCAGGTAGCGGCTATGGCTACACCTTC
CASRAGSGYGYTF
>TRBJ1-1|-|TRBD1|TRBV18
TGTGCCAGCTCACCACAGAGGCCCGGGACAGAGAACACTGAAGCTTTCTTT
CASSPQRPGTENTEAFF
>TRBJ1-5|few|-|TRBV9
TGTGCCAGCAGTCTGGGGCAGGTTGGGAAGCCCCAGCATTTT
CASSLGQVGKPQHF
>TRBJ1-5|-|-|TRBV19
TGTGCCAGTAGCCGACAGAGAAATAGCAATCAGCCCCAGCATTTT
CASSRQRNSNQPQHF
>TRBJ2-3|-|TRBD2|TRBV7-6
TGTGCCAGCAGCTTAGGCAGCGGGAGCTTCGTAGTTCCAGATACGCAGTATTTT
CASSLGSGSFVVPDTQYF
>TRBJ2-7|-|-|TRBV19
TGTGCCAGTAGTATAGATCGCATCCCATACGAGCAGTACTTC
CASSIDRIPYEQYF
>TRBJ1-6|-|-|TRBV7-8
TGTGCCAGCAGCTTATCAGGGTCGAGGTCACCCCTCCACTTT
CASSLSGSRSPLHF
>TRBJ2-5|-|-|TRBV7-2
TGTGCCAGCAGCTTAGGAAGTTTAGAGACCCAGTACTTC
CASSLGSLETQYF
>TRBJ2-2|-|TRBD2|TRBV5-1
TGCGCCAGCAGCCAACTAGCGGTAGCGAACACCGGGGAGCTGTTTTTT
CASSQLAVANTGELFF
>TRBJ2-7|-|TRBD2|TRBV6-1
TGTGCCAGCAGTGCCATTAGCGGGAGCTACGAGCAGTACTTC
CASSAISGSYEQYF
>TRBJ2-7|-|-|TRBV7-6
TGTGCCAGCAGCTTAGAAGGGCCCCCCGACGAGCAGTACTTC
CASSLEGPPDEQYF
>TRBJ1-1|-|-|TRBV7-9
TGTGCCAGCAGCTTATCTAAGAACACTGAAGCTTTCTTT
CASSLSKNTEAFF
>TRBJ2-1|few|TRBD1|TRBV6-5
TGTGCCAGCAGTCGGGACAGTTACAATGAGCAGTTCTTC
CASSRDSYNEQFF
>TRBJ2-7|-|-|TRBV7-6
TGTGCCAGCAGCTTAGGAAGGGCTGGCGAGCAGTACTTC
CASSLGRAGEQYF
>TRBJ2-3|-|-|TRBV7-9
TGTGCCAGCAGCGGGGTGACAGATACGCAGTATTTT
CASSGVTDTQYF
>TRBJ1-2|few|TRBD1|TRBV6-1
TGTGCCAGCACCCGGACAGGGAGGAACTATGGCTACACCTTC
CASTRTGRNYGYTF
>TRBJ1-3|-|-|TRBV6-5
TGTGCCAGCAGTTACTCGCGGGCAGGGAGTGGAAACACCATATATTTT
CASSYSRAGSGNTIYF
>TRBJ2-5|-|TRBD2|TRBV5-1
TGCGCCAGCAGCTTGGAGGGACTAGCGGGAAGGGAGACCCAGTACTTC
CASSLEGLAGRETQYF
>TRBJ1-2|-|-|TRBV6-6
TGTGCCAGCGGTATGGGACGTGGCTACACCTTC
CASGMGRGYTF
>TRBJ2-7|-|-|TRBV27
TGTGCCAGCAGTTTTTTAAGTCACAGGAGCCACGAGCAGTACTTC
CASSFLSHRSHEQYF
>TRBJ2-1|-|-|TRBV28
TGTGCCAGCAGTTTTAGGCGAAATGAGCAGTTCTTC
CASSFRRNEQFF
>TRBJ2-1|-|TRBD2|TRBV18
TGTGCCAGCTCACCCCGGGATAGCGGGAGTTACAATGAGCAGTTCTTC
CASSPRDSGSYNEQFF
>TRBJ2-1|once|TRBD2|TRBV5-1
TGCGCCAGCAGCTTGGGACCCGGGACTAGTGACAATGAGCAGTTCTTC
CASSLGPGTSDNEQFF
>TRBJ2-7|-|TRBD2|TRBV7-9
TGTGCCAGCAGCTTAGTGAGGCTATCAGGCGGGAGAGAGGGTCGGGAGCAGTACTTC
CASSLVRLSGGREGREQYF
>TRBJ1-6|-|-|TRBV6-4
TGTGCCAGCAGTACCGACAGTGGGAATTCACCCCTCCACTTT
CASSTDSGNSPLHF
>TRBJ2-7|-|-|TRBV7-2
TGTGCCAGCAGCCCCCGGACAGACTACGAGCAGTACTTC
CASSPRTDYEQYF
>TRBJ2-3|-|-|TRBV30
TGTGCCAGAAAATCCCAATTCGATACGCAGTATTTT
CARKSQFDTQYF
>TRBJ1-2|-|-|TRBV11-2
TGTGCCAGCAGCCCAGGGGTGCGCGGAGGCTACACCTTC
CASSPGVRGGYTF
>TRBJ1-4|-|-|TRBV18
TGTGCCAGCTCACTACTCCCTCCCGGTAATGAAAAACTGTTTTTT
CASSLLPPGNEKLFF
>TRBJ1-1|-|-|TRBV6-4
TGTGCCATGGCGACAGGATCGAACACTGAAGCTTTCTTT
CAMATGSNTEAFF